This TCR beta chain was recorded in a study of T cell repertoires in cytomegalovirus infection (dated by TCRdb to between 2018 and 2021). For the wider study: Alongside well-studied HLA-B-restricted epitopes, the peptide stimulations were aimed at recently identified HLA-C-restricted CMV epitopes, whose presentation resists viral immunomodulation. Because public TCR beta signatures pointed to carriage of CMV infection together with the matching HLA type, the HLA type of each donor mattered for the analysis. Study-level results and caveats: The ex vivo response was dominated by HLA-C-restricted CMV-specific TCR beta clonotypes, which also provided the single most frequent clonotype in two of eight donors. Carriers of CMV infection plus the relevant HLA type were discriminated by the cumulative frequency of public TCR beta family members in the study cohort and in an independent roughly 370-donor cohort.

The treatment or condition label, read with the paper, signifies: in vitro stimulation with specific CMV peptide epitopes to enrich CMV-specific T cells. Remarks on this clonotype: Its antigen remains unidentified. No base-level quality is on record; no much larger clone is a single base apart.

Trimming costs V 3 bases and J 6 bases, and their ends lie 13 bases apart. CDR1 and CDR2 (SQVTM, ANQGSEA) derive from the germline V gene. From the cysteine through the phenylalanine, the CDR3 covers 13 amino acids. The CDR3 DNA has 39 bases and is translated from base 1. The sequencer was an Illumina HiSeq 1500. TCRdb handled the public reads itself, with Q25 trimming in fastp and clone calling in MiXCR, and kept productive beta chains. One record per CDR3 amino acid sequence lists the most common genes and DNA. The sample includes more than 85,000 distinct CDR3 sequences, with around 30% observed a single time. The top ten hold roughly 81% of the sample.

Recombination connected TRBV29-1 to TRBJ2-3, with TRBD1 tentatively as D gene (7 bases match). This sequence originates from a human donor in good health (CMV status not recorded). Some clones in this sample may be carry-over from other donors' samples. Sequenced here: CD8+ T cells from cultured PBMCs, sampled from culture after CMV antigen stimulation. The CDR3 protein: CSVEEGAPDTQYF. The DNA sequence is as follows: TGCAGCGTTGAGGAGGGGGCGCCTGATACGCAGTATTTT.